This TCR beta chain was sequenced in a study of response to subunit inactivated influenza vaccine. Trimming took 5 bases from V and 9 from J, leaving 10 bases between them. The CDR3 extends over 11 amino acids. TCRdb re-derived calls from the RT-PCR reads in MiXCR, one entry per CDR3 protein. In the table there are some 500,000 distinct CDR3 sequences, about 25% of which are singletons. Whole-study findings and limits: Few additional T cells are recruited per seasonal influenza vaccination, authors suggested.

This clonotype was picked up a small number of times. Its target is not known. This sequence was found in a man in his forties or fifties who received an inactivated influenza vaccine. This sequence joins TRBV12-3 or TRBV12-4 and TRBJ1-1; the D is unclear. The source was CD4+ T cells sorted from PBMCs, collected roughly 5 days after vaccination. The DNA for the CDR3 is TGTGCCAGCAGTAACAGCTACCAAGCTTTCTTT. The encoded protein is CASSNSYQAFF.